This TCR beta chain was found in a study of persistence of HIV-infected CD4 T cells. Study-wide results and caveats: Degenerate expanded CDR3beta sequences were enriched among CMV- and Gag-responding cells.

Overlapping HIV-1 Gag 15-mer peptides at about 1 ug per peptide per mL were used. Sorting selected CD4+ T cells upregulating both CD40 ligand and CD69. The libraries were made with immunoSEQ version 4 in survey mode. Here immunoSEQ multiplex PCR was the method, and the copy in TCRdb shows in-frame clones only, minus some. The sample shows over 10,000 clones, less than 70% of them seen only once. Of note for this clone: Its antigen is not known. Sequence at one end of the junction differs from germline and may be a read error.

The germline CDR1 and CDR2 sequences are SGHVS and FQNEAQ. The CDR3 loop spans 13 amino acids. The sequence came from an adult man with HIV who was CMV-seropositive. The sample in question was CD4+ T cells sorted from PBMCs after 18-hour stimulation, obtained from a patient who received antiretroviral therapy. The chain recombines TRBV7-8 with TRBJ2-3, with D hard to call. The CDR3 DNA is TGTGCCAGCAGCCGGAGTGGAGTTATAGCAGTGAATTTT. Its protein is CASSRSGVIAVNF.